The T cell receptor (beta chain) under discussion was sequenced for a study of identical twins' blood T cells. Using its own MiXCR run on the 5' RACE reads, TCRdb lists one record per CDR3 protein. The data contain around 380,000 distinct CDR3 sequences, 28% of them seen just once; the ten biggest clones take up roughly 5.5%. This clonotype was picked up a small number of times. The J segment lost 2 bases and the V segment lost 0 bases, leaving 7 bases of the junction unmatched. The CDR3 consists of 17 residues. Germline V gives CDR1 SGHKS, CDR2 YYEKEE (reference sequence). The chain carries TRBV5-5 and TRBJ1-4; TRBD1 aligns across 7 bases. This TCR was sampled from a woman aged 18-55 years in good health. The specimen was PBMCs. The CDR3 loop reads CASSLAKGTATNEKLFF. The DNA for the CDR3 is TGTGCCAGCAGCTTGGCCAAGGGGACAGCTACTAATGAAAAACTGTTTTTT.